This TCR beta chain stems from a study of response to subunit inactivated influenza vaccine. General study points: It was the authors' suggestion that each seasonal influenza vaccination recruits few new T cells.

Each CDR3 protein gets one entry after TCRdb re-called the RT-PCR reads with MiXCR. This sample yields about 620,000 distinct CDR3 sequences, of which about 10% are seen a single time; 9.5% to 13% belongs to the top ten. V lost 5 bases and J 1 base, leaving 13 bases between the germline ends. The length of the CDR3 is 14 residues. CDR1 and CDR2 from the germline V gene are SGHDT and YYEEEE. This clonotype was detected many times. What it binds is not known. This chain uses TRBV5-6 with TRBJ2-7; D uncertain. The sequences come from PBMCs from blood, collected on the day of vaccination. This receptor was obtained from a man aged 50-60 years who received an inactivated influenza vaccine. The CDR3 sequence: CASRSDDFSYEQYF. The CDR3 DNA reads TGTGCCAGCAGATCCGATGACTTTTCCTACGAGCAGTACTTC.